Listed below are T cell receptor beta chains from one sample, sequenced in a study of T cell responses to AZD1222 COVID-19 vaccine. TCRdb keeps only in-frame clones here, not all; method: immunoSEQ multiplex PCR. Here the sample spans 90,000 to 100,000 clones, roughly 84% being singletons. Sequenced here: peripheral blood, sampled 28 days after the second AZD1222 dose. The receptors originated from an adult who received the AZD1222 COVID-19 vaccine. Each CDR3 is given with its conserved first and last residue. D genes are given only for firm matches. Some rows mark clone size as missing; the rest say once, few, many or name a class of expanded clone.

TRBD1	TRBV5-4	TRBJ1-1	13	-	TGTGCCAGCAGGGGACAGACGAACACTGAAGCTTTCTTT	CASRGQTNTEAFF
-	TRBV6-5	TRBJ2-7	14	-	TGTGCCAGCAGCCTCTCACCCGATGGGGACGAGCAGTACTTC	CASSLSPDGDEQYF
-	TRBV7-2	TRBJ1-1	15	-	TGTGCCAGCAGCCCCGGGATAGGGGAAAACACTGAAGCTTTCTTT	CASSPGIGENTEAFF
-	TRBV7-8	TRBJ1-1	16	-	TGTGCCAGCAGCTTCGCGGCAGAACACCTGAACACTGAAGCTTTCTTT	CASSFAAEHLNTEAFF
-	TRBV3-1/TRBV3-2	TRBJ1-5	14	-	TGTGCCAGCAGCCAAGGGCCACGCAATCAGCCCCAGCATTTT	CASSQGPRNQPQHF
-	TRBV3-1/TRBV3-2	TRBJ2-1	17	-	TGTGCCAGCAGCCCTAGACTAGCAGGGGCGGCCTACAATGAGCAGTTCTTC	CASSPRLAGAAYNEQFF
-	TRBV7-9	TRBJ1-3	16	-	TGTGCCAGCAGCCCACCACAGATACACTCTGGAAACACCATATATTTT	CASSPPQIHSGNTIYF
-	TRBV7-9	TRBJ1-3	13	-	TGTGCCAGCAGCTCACAGGGTCTAGACACCATATATTTT	CASSSQGLDTIYF
-	TRBV9	TRBJ2-7	15	once	TGTGCCAGCAGCGTAGGGGACGGAGACTCCTACGAGCAGTACTTC	CASSVGDGDSYEQYF
-	TRBV2	TRBJ2-7	11	few	TGTGCCAGCAGGTTAGGCTACGAGCAGTACTTC	CASRLGYEQYF
TRBD1	TRBV7-9	TRBJ1-4	17	-	TGTGCCAGCAGCTTGGGTTTTTGGGACAGCCGAAATGAAAAACTGTTTTTT	CASSLGFWDSRNEKLFF
-	TRBV10-3	TRBJ2-5	16	-	TGTGCCATCAGTGTAACTGGGGCAGGGGAATCGGGGACCCAGTACTTC	CAISVTGAGESGTQYF
TRBD1	TRBV27	TRBJ1-2	14	-	TGTGCCAGCAGTTGGGGACAGGGAAACTATGGCTACACCTTC	CASSWGQGNYGYTF
-	TRBV6-5	TRBJ2-4	13	-	TGTGCCAGCAGTTACACAAGGGCGAACATTCAGTACTTC	CASSYTRANIQYF